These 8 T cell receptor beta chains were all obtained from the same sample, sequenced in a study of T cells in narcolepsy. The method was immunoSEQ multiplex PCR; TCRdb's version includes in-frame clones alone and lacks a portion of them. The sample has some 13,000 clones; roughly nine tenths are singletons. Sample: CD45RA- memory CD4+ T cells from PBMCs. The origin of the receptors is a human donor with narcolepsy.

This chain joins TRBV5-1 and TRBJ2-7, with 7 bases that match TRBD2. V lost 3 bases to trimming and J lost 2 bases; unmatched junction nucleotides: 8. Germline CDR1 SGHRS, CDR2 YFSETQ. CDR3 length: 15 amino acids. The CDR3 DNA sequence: TGCGCCAGCAGCTCCGGACTAGTACGTACCTACGAGCAGTACTTC. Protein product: CASSSGLVRTYEQYF.

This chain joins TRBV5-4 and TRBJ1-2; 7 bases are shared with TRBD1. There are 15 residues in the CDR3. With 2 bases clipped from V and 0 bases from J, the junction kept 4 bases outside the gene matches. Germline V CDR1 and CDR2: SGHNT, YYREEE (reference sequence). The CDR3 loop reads CASSLGTDTNYGYTF. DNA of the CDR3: TGTGCCAGCAGCTTAGGGACAGACACTAACTATGGCTACACCTTC. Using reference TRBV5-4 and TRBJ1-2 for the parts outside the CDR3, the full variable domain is ETGVTQSPTHLIKTRGQQVTLRCSSQSGHNTVSWYQQALGQGPQFIFQYYREEENGRGNFPPRFSGLQFPNYSSELNVNALELDDSALYLCASSLGTDTNYGYTFGSGTRLTVV.

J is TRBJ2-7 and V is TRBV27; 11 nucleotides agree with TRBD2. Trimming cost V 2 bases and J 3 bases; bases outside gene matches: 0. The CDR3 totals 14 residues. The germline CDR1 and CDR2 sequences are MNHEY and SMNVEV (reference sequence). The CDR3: CASSLTSGSYEQYF. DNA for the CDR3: TGTGCCAGCAGTTTAACTAGCGGGAGCTACGAGCAGTACTTC.

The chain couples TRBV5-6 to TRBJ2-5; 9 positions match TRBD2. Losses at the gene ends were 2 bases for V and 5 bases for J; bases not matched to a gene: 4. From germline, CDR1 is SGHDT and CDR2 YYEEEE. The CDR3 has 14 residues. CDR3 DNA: TGTGCCAGCAGCTTCGGGACTAGCATTGAGACCCAGTACTTC. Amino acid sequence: CASSFGTSIETQYF.

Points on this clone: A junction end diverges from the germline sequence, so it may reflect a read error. The CDR3 region has the DNA TGTGCCAGCAGTGAAAGGGCAGGGCCTTCCTCCGAGCAGTACTTC. It is translated as CASSERAGPSSEQYF. V is TRBV2 and J is TRBJ2-7; a possible D gene is TRBD1 (5 bases). The germline V gene encodes CDR1 SNHLY and CDR2 FYNNEI. The CDR3 is 15 amino acids. Using reference TRBV2 and TRBJ2-7 for the parts outside the CDR3, the full variable domain is EPEVTQTPSHQVTQMGQEVILRCVPISNHLYFYWYRQILGQKVEFLVSFYNNEISEKSEIFDDQFSVERPDGSNFTLKIRSTKLEDSAMYFCASSERAGPSSEQYFGPGTRLTVT.

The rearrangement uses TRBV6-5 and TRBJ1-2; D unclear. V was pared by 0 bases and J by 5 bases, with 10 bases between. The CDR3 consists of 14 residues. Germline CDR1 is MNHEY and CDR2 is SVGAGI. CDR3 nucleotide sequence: TGTGCCAGCAGTTACTCGATTGGCAGATATGGCTACACCTTC. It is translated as CASSYSIGRYGYTF.

The CDR3 here is CAWIPGHHYGYTF. CDR3 nucleotides: TGTGCCTGGATACCCGGACATCACTATGGCTACACCTTC. The gene calls are TRBV30 and TRBJ1-2, with a weak D call TRBD1 (5 bases). Germline V gives CDR1 GTSNPN, CDR2 SVGIG (reference sequence). V was shortened by 4 bases and J by 3 bases, with 12 bases between the two germline ends. The length of the CDR3 is 13 residues. The variable domain in full, completed from reference TRBV30 and TRBJ1-2, reads SQTIHQWPATLVQPVGSPLSLECTVEGTSNPNLYWYRQAAGRGLQLLFYSVGIGQISSEVPQNLSASRPQDRQFILSSKKLLLSDSGFYLCAWIPGHHYGYTFGSGTRLTVV.

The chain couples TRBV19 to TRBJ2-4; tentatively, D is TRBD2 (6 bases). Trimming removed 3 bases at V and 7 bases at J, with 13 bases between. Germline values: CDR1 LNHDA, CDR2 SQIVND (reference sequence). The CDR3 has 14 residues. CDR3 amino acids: CASSIMVGGNIQYF. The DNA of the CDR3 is TGTGCCAGTAGTATTATGGTAGGAGGGAACATTCAGTACTTC.